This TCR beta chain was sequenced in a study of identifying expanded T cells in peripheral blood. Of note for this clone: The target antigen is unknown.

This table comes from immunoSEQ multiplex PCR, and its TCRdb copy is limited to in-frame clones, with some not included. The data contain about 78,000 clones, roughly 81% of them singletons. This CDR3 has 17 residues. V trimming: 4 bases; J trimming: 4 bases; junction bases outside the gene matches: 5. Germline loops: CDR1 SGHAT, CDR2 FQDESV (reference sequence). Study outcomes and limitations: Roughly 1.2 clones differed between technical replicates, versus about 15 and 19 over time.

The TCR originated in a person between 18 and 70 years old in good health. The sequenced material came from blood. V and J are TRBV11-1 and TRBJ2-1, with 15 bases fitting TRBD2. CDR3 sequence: CASSSAGLAGGYNEQFF. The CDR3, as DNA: TGTGCCAGCAGCTCTGCAGGACTAGCGGGAGGGTACAATGAGCAGTTCTTC.